This T cell receptor beta chain originates from a study of blood T cells in healthy people across ages. Each donor's blood draw was 7.5 to 10 milliliters of peripheral blood. Using a J-beta primer mix together with a sample-barcoded 5' primer, a second PCR was run for roughly 6 to 12 cycles. A tag from a template-switch adaptor with 12 random nucleotides marked each cDNA molecule. TCRdb re-called the 5' RACE reads with MiXCR, one entry per CDR3 protein. The sample consists of 950,000 to 1,200,000 distinct CDR3 sequences, roughly two fifths of them appearing once. This clonotype was seen a few times. Its antigen remains unidentified. The germline V gene encodes CDR1 SEHNR and CDR2 FQNEAQ (reference sequence). The CDR3 length is 13 residues. The V end was cut by 5 bases, the J end by 2 bases, with 8 bases between. Overall study results and limits: TCR beta diversity, measured per million T cells, fell in a roughly linear way with age.

The chain combines TRBV7-9 with TRBJ2-3; D remains unclear. The clonotype originates from a man aged 18 to 35 in good health. The sequenced sample consisted of blood. DNA for the CDR3: TGTGCCAGCAGCAGACCCTACACAGATACGCAGTATTTT. It specifies CASSRPYTDTQYF.